This entry lists 19 T cell receptor beta chains sequenced from one sample in a study of T cell responses to AZD1222 COVID-19 vaccine. The assay was immunoSEQ multiplex PCR, and TCRdb's table has in-frame clones only and misses some. The table shows about 110,000 clones, with around 90% occurring only once. The specimen was peripheral blood, collected 28 days after the second AZD1222 dose. These TCRs come from an adult who received the AZD1222 COVID-19 vaccine.

The table lists this clone with a count of one. This chain links TRBV29-1 with TRBJ1-1, with TRBD1 as a possible D gene (5 bases). CDR1 and CDR2 (germline): SQVTM, ANQGSEA. The CDR3 spans 18 residues. Trimming took off 2 bases at V and 0 bases at J, with 22 bases between the two ends. CDR3 sequence (DNA): TGCAGCGTTGAAAGGGGACGGCAGGGACCCGAGATGAACACTGAAGCTTTCTTT. This encodes CSVERGRQGPEMNTEAFF.

The V call is TRBV27, the J call TRBJ1-2, with D perhaps matching TRBD1 (6 bases). The CDR3 has 18 residues. CDR1 and CDR2 (germline): MNHEY, SMNVEV (reference sequence). The germline V and J ends were trimmed by 4 bases and 3 bases, with 24 bases remaining between them. DNA of the CDR3: TGTGCCAGCAGTTCCTCAGTAATATGGACAGCGAGCGACTATGGCTACACCTTC. Translated: CASSSSVIWTASDYGYTF.

The chain is built from TRBV4-1 and TRBJ2-7, with D uncertain. The V end lost 4 bases, the J end lost 2 bases, and 12 bases lay between the germline ends. The CDR3 sequence is 14 residues long. Germline CDR1 is MGHRA and CDR2 is YSYEKL. CDR3 DNA: TGCGCCAGCAGCCTGAACCTGGGGACCTACGAGCAGTACTTC. It codes for CASSLNLGTYEQYF.

This sequence joins TRBV6-1 and TRBJ1-4; D gene uncertain. This CDR3 is 13 amino acids long. V shed 1 base and J shed 10 bases, with 10 bases lying between them. Germline values: CDR1 MNHNS, CDR2 SASEGT. The CDR3 region is CASSEGAYGKLFF. The CDR3 bases are TGTGCCAGCAGTGAAGGGGCGTACGGAAAACTGTTTTTT.

The J gene is TRBJ1-2, the V gene TRBV5-4; tentative D call: TRBD1 (5 bases). The germline V gene has CDR1 SGHNT and CDR2 YYREEE (reference sequence). V was shortened by 3 bases and J by 2 bases, with 11 bases between the two germline ends. The CDR3 loop spans 14 amino acids. The CDR3 DNA follows: TGTGCCAGCAGCTCGGTGGGGGGGAACTATGGCTACACCTTC. Protein sequence: CASSSVGGNYGYTF.

This clone was detected only a few times. The chain uses TRBV6-1 and TRBJ1-1; weak D call: TRBD1 (5 bases). The CDR3 is made up of 18 amino acids. The germline CDR1 and CDR2 sequences are MNHNS and SASEGT. Deletions cut 3 bases from V and 0 bases from J, with 20 bases between. CDR3 region: CASSDLPTEVSMNTEAFF. In DNA form, the CDR3 reads TGTGCCAGCAGTGATCTTCCGACAGAAGTTTCGATGAACACTGAAGCTTTCTTT.

The CDR3 loop reads CASSLVSGVLYEQYF. For the CDR3, the DNA is TGTGCCAGCAGCTTGGTCTCAGGGGTATTATACGAGCAGTACTTC. V usage is TRBV5-6 and J usage is TRBJ2-7; the D gene is possibly TRBD1 (6 bases). This CDR3 comprises 15 residues. V lost 0 bases and J 4 bases, leaving 14 bases between the germline ends. Germline V gives CDR1 SGHDT, CDR2 YYEEEE.

This chain joins TRBV4-1 and TRBJ2-7; a weak D match, TRBD1 (6 bases). V was cut by 0 bases and J by 4 bases, with 13 bases left in between. CDR3 size: 15 residues. In germline, CDR1 is MGHRA, CDR2 YSYEKL. For the CDR3, the DNA is TGCGCCAGCAGCCAAGATCGGAACAGGGATTACGAGCAGTACTTC. Its translation: CASSQDRNRDYEQYF.

This chain joins TRBV13 and TRBJ2-7; 7 positions match TRBD2. The CDR3 is 16 residues long. Trimming at V came to 0 bases and at J to 4 bases, leaving 9 bases not matched to a gene. Germline V lookup: CDR1 PRHDT, CDR2 FYEKMQ (reference sequence). CDR3 region: CASSLGLAEREYEQYF. The CDR3 DNA reads TGTGCCAGCAGCTTAGGGCTAGCGGAAAGAGAGTACGAGCAGTACTTC.

V and J are TRBV7-9 and TRBJ1-2, with a possible D match to TRBD1 (6 bases). Germline V gene sequence: CDR1 SEHNR, CDR2 FQNEAQ (reference sequence). The V and J ends lost 4 bases and 7 bases respectively, with 16 bases between them. This CDR3 has 14 residues. CDR3 protein: CASSSGQTESGYTF. The CDR3 DNA reads as TGTGCCAGCAGCTCCGGACAGACGGAGTCTGGCTACACCTTC.

This chain joins TRBV2 and TRBJ1-5; 10 nucleotides match TRBD1. The CDR3 loop spans 15 amino acids. J was trimmed by 4 bases and V by 6 bases; bases with no gene match: 6. Germline CDR1 SNHLY, CDR2 FYNNEI. This CDR3 reads CASRPGTGVNQPQHF. The CDR3, as DNA: TGTGCCAGCAGGCCCGGGACAGGGGTAAATCAGCCCCAGCATTTT.

V is TRBV4-1 and J is TRBJ1-6; D call uncertain. The V gene's germline CDR1 is MGHRA and CDR2 YSYEKL. This CDR3 is 16 amino acids long. The V gene lost 0 bases and the J gene lost 2 bases, with 8 bases spanning the gap. The DNA for the CDR3 is TGCGCCAGCAGCCAAGAAGCGTCAGCCTATAATTCACCCCTCCACTTT. Residues: CASSQEASAYNSPLHF.

The rearrangement links TRBV19 to TRBJ1-6; D is uncertain. Looked up from germline, CDR1 is LNHDA and CDR2 is SQIVND (reference sequence). The V and J ends lost 6 bases and 10 bases respectively, with 10 bases between them. This CDR3 is built from 12 residues. The CDR3 coding sequence is TGTGCCAGTAGGCTAGGAGAATCACCCCTCCACTTT. Amino acid sequence: CASRLGESPLHF.

J is TRBJ1-3 and V is TRBV9, with no clear D. The CDR3 runs to 13 residues. V was trimmed by 5 bases and J by 0 bases, leaving 6 bases between them. Germline CDR1 SGDLS, CDR2 YYNGEE. The chain's CDR3 is CASRGFSGNTIYF. CDR3 in DNA: TGTGCCAGCAGGGGCTTCTCTGGAAACACCATATATTTT.

This clone has a handful of counts. This sequence joins TRBV28 and TRBJ2-7; D not certain. Trimming took off 0 bases at V and 6 bases at J, with 6 bases between the two ends. This CDR3 has 12 residues. Per germline, CDR1 MDHEN and CDR2 SYDVKM. This CDR3 is CASSLWKGEQYF. The CDR3 bases are TGTGCCAGCAGTTTATGGAAGGGCGAGCAGTACTTC. The whole variable domain, filled in from reference TRBV28 and TRBJ2-7, reads DVKVTQSSRYLVKRTGEKVFLECVQDMDHENMFWYRQDPGLGLRLIYFSYDVKMKEKGDIPEGYSVSREKKERFSLILESASTNQTSMYLCASSLWKGEQYFGPGTRLTVT.

This clone occurred once. This chain joins TRBV9 and TRBJ2-7; possibly TRBD1 for D (5 bases). Between the trimmed V and J ends, which lost 6 bases and 6 bases, there was a span of 7 bases. Germline CDR1 reads SGDLS; CDR2 reads YYNGEE. The CDR3 runs to 10 residues. The CDR3 bases are TGTGCCAGCACTCAGGGCGAGCAGTACTTC. Translation gives CASTQGEQYF. The full variable domain, in which reference TRBV9 and TRBJ2-7 provide the parts outside the CDR3, is DSGVTQTPKHLITATGQRVTLRCSPRSGDLSVYWYQQSLDQGLQFLIQYYNGEERAKGNILERFSAQQFPDLHSELNLSSLELGDSALYFCASTQGEQYFGPGTRLTVT.

The rearrangement joins TRBV24-1 to TRBJ2-7; 7 nucleotides line up with TRBD2. Per the germline V gene, CDR1 is KGHDR and CDR2 is SFDVKD. This CDR3 contains 14 residues. The V gene end was trimmed by 4 bases and the J gene end by 7 bases; junction bases not matched to a gene: 9. Here the CDR3 reads CATSEGGTAEEQYF. CDR3 in DNA: TGTGCCACCAGTGAGGGGGGGACTGCCGAGGAGCAGTACTTC.

The chain employs TRBV7-2 and TRBJ1-4; no reliable D call. Trimming shortened V by 4 bases and J by 7 bases, and 10 bases separated the two germline ends. The CDR3 runs to 13 residues. Germline loops: CDR1 SGHTA, CDR2 FQGNSA. CDR3 DNA sequence: TGTGCCAGCAGCTGGTTAGTCGGTGAAAAACTGTTTTTT. It yields the protein CASSWLVGEKLFF.

The genes are TRBV7-2 and TRBJ2-1; 9 bases are shared with TRBD2. The CDR3 totals 14 residues. Looked up from germline, CDR1 is SGHTA and CDR2 is FQGNSA. Trimming at V came to 3 bases and at J to 4 bases, leaving 1 base not matched to a gene. This CDR3 reads CASSFSGGYNEQFF. CDR3 nucleotide sequence: TGTGCCAGCAGCTTTAGCGGGGGTTACAATGAGCAGTTCTTC.